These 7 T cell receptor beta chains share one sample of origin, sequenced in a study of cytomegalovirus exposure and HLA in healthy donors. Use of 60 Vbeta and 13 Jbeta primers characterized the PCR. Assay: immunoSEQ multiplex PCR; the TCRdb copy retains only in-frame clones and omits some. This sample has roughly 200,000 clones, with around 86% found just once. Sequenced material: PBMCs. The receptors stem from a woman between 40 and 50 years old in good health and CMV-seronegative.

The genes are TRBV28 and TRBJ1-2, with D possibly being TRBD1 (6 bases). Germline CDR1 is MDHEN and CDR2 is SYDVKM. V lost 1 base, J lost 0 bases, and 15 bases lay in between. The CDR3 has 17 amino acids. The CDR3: CASSLSPGANSNYGYTF. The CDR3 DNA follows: TGTGCCAGCAGTTTATCTCCAGGGGCGAACTCTAACTATGGCTACACCTTC.

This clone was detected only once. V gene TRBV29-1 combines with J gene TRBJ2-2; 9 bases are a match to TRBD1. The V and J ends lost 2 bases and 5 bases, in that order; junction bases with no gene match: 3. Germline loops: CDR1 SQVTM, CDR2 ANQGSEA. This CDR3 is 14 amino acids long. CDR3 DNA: TGCAGCGTTGAAAAGGACAGGGGAACCGGGGAGCTGTTTTTT. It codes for CSVEKDRGTGELFF.

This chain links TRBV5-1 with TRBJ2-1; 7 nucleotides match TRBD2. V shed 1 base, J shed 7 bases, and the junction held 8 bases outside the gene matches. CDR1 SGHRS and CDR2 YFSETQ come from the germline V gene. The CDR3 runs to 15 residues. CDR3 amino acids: CASSLSGRAGNEQFF. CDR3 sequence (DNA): TGCGCCAGCAGCTTGAGTGGGAGGGCCGGGAATGAGCAGTTCTTC.

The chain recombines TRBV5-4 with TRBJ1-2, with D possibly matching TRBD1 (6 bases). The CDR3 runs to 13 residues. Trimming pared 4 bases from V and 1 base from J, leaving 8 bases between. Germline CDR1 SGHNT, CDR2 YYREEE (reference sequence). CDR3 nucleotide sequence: TGTGCCAGCAGCGGGGACATTAACTATGGCTACACCTTC. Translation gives CASSGDINYGYTF.

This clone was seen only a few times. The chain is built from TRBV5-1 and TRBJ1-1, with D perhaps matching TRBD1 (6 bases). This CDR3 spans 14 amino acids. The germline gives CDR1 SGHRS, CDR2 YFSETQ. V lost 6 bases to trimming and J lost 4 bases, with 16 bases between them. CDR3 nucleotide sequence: TGCGCCAGCACCCACAGGGTTGGCGTCACTGAAGCTTTCTTT. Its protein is CASTHRVGVTEAFF.

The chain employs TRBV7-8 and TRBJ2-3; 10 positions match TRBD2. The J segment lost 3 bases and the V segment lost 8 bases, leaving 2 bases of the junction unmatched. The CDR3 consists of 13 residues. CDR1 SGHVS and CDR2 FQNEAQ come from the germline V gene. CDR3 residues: CASRLAGTDTQYF. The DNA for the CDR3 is TGTGCCAGCCGACTAGCGGGTACAGATACGCAGTATTTT.

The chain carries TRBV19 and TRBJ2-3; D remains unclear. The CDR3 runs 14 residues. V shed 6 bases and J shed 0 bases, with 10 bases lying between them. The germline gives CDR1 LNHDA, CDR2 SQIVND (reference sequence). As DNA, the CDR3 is TGTGCCAGTAGCGAGAGGTCGAGCACAGATACGCAGTATTTT. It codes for CASSERSSTDTQYF.